This entry is about one T cell receptor (beta chain). These data belong to a study of blood T cell repertoires in COVID-19. Study summary: Samples came from the United States, Italy and Spain, spanning acute and convalescent COVID-19. Sources were T cells, B-cell-depleted T cells, or PBMCs; the material itself was cDNA or gDNA.

The CDR3 is made up of 11 amino acids. Trimming stripped 4 bases from V and 7 bases from J, with 7 bases between. Germline values: CDR1 SGHNT, CDR2 YENEEA. Study processing details: Using reference gene primer amplification, nucleated cell counts were estimated. Sequencing was performed with immunoSEQ multiplex PCR; in TCRdb, only in-frame clones are kept and a portion is missing. That table furnishes V, J and clone size, whereas the DNA furnished D and trimming. The data show some 100,000 clones, over 80% seen once. The TCR originated in a man aged 50 to 59 with acute or convalescent COVID-19. The chain uses TRBV11-3 and TRBJ2-5; D is undetermined. The sample taken for sequencing was peripheral blood. In DNA form, the CDR3 reads TGTGCCAGCAGCTCCAGTGGGACCCAGTACTTC. Its translation: CASSSSGTQYF. The complete variable domain, with remaining parts taken from reference TRBV11-3 and TRBJ2-5, reads EAGVVQSPRYKIIEKKQPVAFWCNPISGHNTLYWYLQNLGQGPELLIRYENEEAVDDSQLPKDRFSAERLKGVDSTLKIQPAELGDSAVYLCASSSSGTQYFGPGTRLLVL.